The clone carrying this T cell receptor beta chain was detected many times. The sample belongs to a study of blood T cells in healthy people across ages. The authors ran a second PCR of about 6 to 11 cycles using a sample-barcoded 5' primer and a J-beta primer mix. A single record per CDR3 protein comes from TCRdb applying MiXCR to the 5' RACE reads. The table shows around 870,000 distinct CDR3 sequences, with around 30% occurring only once. This CDR3 contains 15 residues. Germline V gene sequence: CDR1 SGHTA, CDR2 FQGNSA. V was cut by 5 bases and J by 4 bases, with 12 bases left in between. V gene TRBV7-2 combines with J gene TRBJ2-6; D gene uncertain. The TCR was taken from a woman of 80 years or more in good health. Sequenced input: blood. Here the CDR3 reads CASSRGPPGANVLTF. The CDR3 nucleotides read TGTGCCAGCAGCCGTGGTCCCCCCGGGGCCAACGTCCTGACTTTC.